This is a list of T cell receptor beta chains from one sample in a study of T cells after yellow fever vaccination. TCRdb reprocessed the 5' RACE reads via MiXCR and lists one record per CDR3 protein. The data hold under 600,000 distinct CDR3 sequences, with roughly 14% observed a single time. Material: PBMCs, obtained on the day of the yellow fever booster vaccination. All receptors come from a man aged 30 to 45 who received the YFV17D yellow fever vaccine. CDR3s include the opening cysteine and the closing phenylalanine or tryptophan. Fields, in order: V gene, clone size, D gene, J gene, CDR3 protein, CDR3 DNA. The D gene is left open where the match is weak. Not all rows give a size; the values are once, few, many and, for expanded clones, a class.

>TRBV7-9|few|.|TRBJ2-6
CASSQGRPSSGANVLTF
TGTGCCAGCAGCCAAGGGAGACCGAGCTCTGGGGCCAACGTCCTGACTTTC
>TRBV18|.|TRBD2|TRBJ2-5
CASSPRPSTTSGSGETQYF
TGTGCCAGCTCACCGCGACCGTCGACGACTAGCGGGAGTGGAGAGACCCAGTACTTC
>TRBV29-1|.|TRBD2|TRBJ2-1
CSVQTSGSLNEQFF
TGCAGCGTCCAAACTAGCGGGAGTCTCAATGAGCAGTTCTTC
>TRBV7-3|.|.|TRBJ2-7
CASSLGGGISPYEQYF
TGTGCCAGCTCCCTGGGAGGGGGCATTTCCCCCTACGAGCAGTACTTC
>TRBV4-2|many|TRBD2|TRBJ2-3
CASSQISGRATDTQYF
TGTGCCAGCAGCCAAATTAGCGGGAGGGCAACAGATACGCAGTATTTT
>TRBV5-1|.|.|TRBJ2-1
CASSWATGYNEQFF
TGCGCCAGCAGCTGGGCAACGGGTTACAATGAGCAGTTCTTC
>TRBV5-1|many|.|TRBJ2-1
CASSLGAGSYNEQFF
TGCGCCAGCAGCTTGGGAGCAGGCTCCTACAATGAGCAGTTCTTC
>TRBV6-2/TRBV6-3|few|.|TRBJ2-3
CASSFDWNTQYF
TGTGCCAGCAGTTTTGATTGGAATACGCAGTATTTT
>TRBV14|few|TRBD2|TRBJ2-7
CASSQGIAGGYEQYF
TGTGCCAGCAGCCAGGGTATAGCGGGAGGCTACGAGCAGTACTTC
>TRBV18|few|.|TRBJ2-3
CASSPPGQGYTQYF
TGTGCCAGCTCACCACCGGGTCAGGGGTATACGCAGTATTTT
>TRBV4-3|few|TRBD2|TRBJ2-5
CASSQDRLAGQETQYF
TGCGCCAGCAGCCAAGACCGCCTAGCGGGACAAGAGACCCAGTACTTC
>TRBV7-2|many|.|TRBJ2-5
CASSLGIQETQYF
TGTGCCAGCAGCTTGGGGATTCAGGAGACCCAGTACTTC
>TRBV20-1|few|TRBD2|TRBJ2-5
CSARGLAGPTQYF
TGCAGTGCCCGGGGACTAGCGGGCCCAACCCAGTACTTC
>TRBV11-2|few|TRBD1|TRBJ2-7
CASSPDHRGDSSHEQYF
TGTGCCAGCAGCCCCGATCACAGGGGCGACTCCTCCCACGAGCAGTACTTC
>TRBV20-1|.|.|TRBJ2-3
CSRRGPADTQYF
TGCAGTCGTAGAGGGCCGGCAGATACGCAGTATTTT
>TRBV3-1|.|.|TRBJ2-3
CASLSGTGSDTQYF
TGTGCCAGCCTGTCCGGGACGGGTTCAGATACGCAGTATTTT
>TRBV12-3/TRBV12-4|.|.|TRBJ1-1
CASNPGHTLNTEAFF
TGTGCCAGCAATCCTGGACATACATTGAACACTGAAGCTTTCTTT
>TRBV7-2|.|.|TRBJ1-2
CASSYGQYGYTF
TGTGCCAGCAGCTATGGACAATATGGCTACACCTTC
>TRBV6-5|few|TRBD2|TRBJ2-7
CASSYIGTSGPYEQYF
TGTGCCAGCAGTTACATCGGGACTAGCGGGCCCTACGAGCAGTACTTC
>TRBV12-3/TRBV12-4|.|TRBD2|TRBJ2-7
CASSLVLAGGSSYEQYF
TGTGCCAGCAGTTTAGTACTAGCGGGAGGTAGCTCCTACGAGCAGTACTTC
>TRBV21-1|.|.|TRBJ2-7
CASNMNLSYEQYF
TGTGCCAGCAATATGAACCTCTCCTACGAGCAGTACTTC
>TRBV25-1|few|.|TRBJ2-5
CASSDPPPRAETQYF
TGTGCCAGCAGTGACCCCCCCCCACGGGCGGAGACCCAGTACTTC